A single sample gave rise to the 13 T cell receptor beta chains below, sequenced in a study of OX40 agonist ivuxolimab in advanced cancers. Clones were read by immunoSEQ multiplex PCR, and TCRdb kept only the in-frame ones, dropping some. The table records approximately 60,000 clones, more than 90% of them present only once. The sequencing here drew on CD4+ or CD8+ T cells sorted from blood, taken in a trial of the OX40 agonist ivuxolimab. These receptors were taken from an adult with an advanced solid tumor such as melanoma, head and neck, liver or kidney cancer.

This clone was found once. The gene calls are TRBV5-1 and TRBJ2-5; 9 bases map to TRBD1. Germline V lookup: CDR1 SGHRS, CDR2 YFSETQ. This CDR3 contains 15 residues. Germline trimming cut 2 bases from V and 5 bases from J; bases unmatched to any gene: 7. The DNA of the CDR3 is TGCGCCAGCAGCTTACGCGGACAGGGGTGGGAGACCCAGTACTTC. Amino acid sequence: CASSLRGQGWETQYF.

This chain connects TRBV9 to TRBJ2-1, with D unclear. The CDR3 sequence is 14 residues long. Germline V gene data show CDR1 as SGDLS and CDR2 as YYNGEE. V was trimmed by 4 bases and J by 8 bases, leaving 16 bases between them. The CDR3 sequence: CASSPRPRGDEQFF. Here the CDR3 DNA reads TGTGCCAGCAGCCCCCGGCCCCGAGGAGATGAGCAGTTCTTC.

This clone was found once. The V and J genes are TRBV6-5 and TRBJ2-5, with TRBD1 matching 8 bases. Losses at the gene ends were 4 bases for V and 3 bases for J; bases not matched to a gene: 1. The CDR3 is made up of 13 amino acids. CDR1 and CDR2 from the germline V gene are MNHEY and SVGAGI. The CDR3 DNA sequence: TGTGCCAGCAGTTTGACAGGGGAAGAGACCCAGTACTTC. This sequence encodes CASSLTGEETQYF.

The J gene is TRBJ2-5, the V gene TRBV30, with D tentatively TRBD1 or TRBD2 (5 bases each). The CDR3 length is 12 residues. The V end lost 4 bases, the J end lost 4 bases, and 10 bases lay between the germline ends. Germline V gives CDR1 GTSNPN, CDR2 SVGIG (reference sequence). The CDR3 spells CAWNGGGETQYF. The CDR3 region has the DNA TGTGCCTGGAATGGGGGTGGAGAGACCCAGTACTTC.

V is TRBV11-2 and J is TRBJ2-1; 9 bases line up with TRBD2. The CDR3 extends over 15 amino acids. Per the germline V gene, CDR1 is SGHAT and CDR2 is FQNNGV. The V and J ends lost 2 bases and 4 bases, in that order; junction bases with no gene match: 3. The CDR3 region is CASSLLSGGYNEQFF. The DNA for the CDR3 is TGTGCCAGCAGCTTACTCAGCGGGGGGTACAATGAGCAGTTCTTC. Based on the CDR3 plus reference TRBV11-2 and TRBJ2-1, the full variable domain is EAGVAQSPRYKIIEKRQSVAFWCNPISGHATLYWYQQILGQGPKLLIQFQNNGVVDDSQLPKDRFSAERLKGVDSTLKIQPAKLEDSAVYLCASSLLSGGYNEQFFGPGTRLTVL.

This clone was seen once. The V and J genes are TRBV5-4 and TRBJ2-4; 10 bases align to TRBD1. The germline V gene encodes CDR1 SGHNT and CDR2 YYREEE (reference sequence). V was clipped by 4 bases and J by 5 bases; unmatched bases: 6. The CDR3 is made up of 15 amino acids. In DNA, the CDR3 is TGTGCCAGCAGCCTTCCGGGACAGGGGCAAAACATTCAGTACTTC. Translating it yields CASSLPGQGQNIQYF.

V usage is TRBV11-3 and J usage is TRBJ2-2; D is unresolved. CDR3 length: 13 residues. Trimming took 4 bases from V and 4 from J, leaving 7 bases between them. Germline values: CDR1 SGHNT, CDR2 YENEEA. As DNA, the CDR3 is TGTGCCAGCAGCTCGTATACCACCGGGGAGCTGTTTTTT. As protein: CASSSYTTGELFF. Variable domain in full (rest from reference TRBV11-3 and TRBJ2-2): EAGVVQSPRYKIIEKKQPVAFWCNPISGHNTLYWYLQNLGQGPELLIRYENEEAVDDSQLPKDRFSAERLKGVDSTLKIQPAELGDSAVYLCASSSYTTGELFFGEGSRLTVL.

This clone was seen just once. This chain joins TRBV2 and TRBJ2-2, with D perhaps TRBD1 (6 bases). Trimming removed 6 bases from V and 3 bases from J, with 11 bases in between. This CDR3 region has 14 residues. Germline V CDR1 and CDR2: SNHLY, FYNNEI. In nucleotides, the CDR3 is TGTGCCAGCAGAGGGGGAGAGTACACCGGGGAGCTGTTTTTT. It yields the protein CASRGGEYTGELFF.

The chain links TRBV6-5 to TRBJ1-2, with D possibly matching TRBD1 (5 bases). This CDR3 contains 12 residues. Trimming shortened V by 8 bases and J by 3 bases, and 10 bases separated the two germline ends. In germline, CDR1 is MNHEY, CDR2 SVGAGI. The CDR3 DNA sequence: TGTGCCAGCGCCGACAGCCACTATGGCTACACCTTC. The encoded protein is CASADSHYGYTF.

This clone appeared a single time. V gene TRBV5-6 combines with J gene TRBJ2-4; the D gene is possibly TRBD2 (5 bases). CDR3 length equals 18 residues. Germline assignment: CDR1 SGHDT and CDR2 YYEEEE. Trimming pared 4 bases from V and 3 bases from J, leaving 23 bases between. This CDR3 is CASSDRTGLGLSKNIQYF. Written as DNA, the CDR3 is TGTGCCAGCAGCGATCGGACTGGCCTGGGATTGAGCAAAAACATTCAGTACTTC.

V is TRBV6-5 and J is TRBJ2-2; D is unresolved. The CDR3 is 12 amino acids. Trimming cost V 6 bases and J 6 bases, with 8 bases left between them. The germline CDR1 and CDR2 sequences are MNHEY and SVGAGI. The CDR3 bases are TGTGCCAGCAGCCACGGCCCCGGGGAGCTGTTTTTT. Protein product: CASSHGPGELFF.

The chain employs TRBV11-3 and TRBJ2-3, with D hard to call. Trimming shortened V by 0 bases and J by 1 base, and 14 bases separated the two germline ends. Germline V gene sequence: CDR1 SGHNT, CDR2 YENEEA. CDR3 size: 17 residues. The CDR3 bases are TGTGCCAGCAGCTTAGATGCCCAGGCGGTAGGCACAGATACGCAGTATTTT. Its translation is CASSLDAQAVGTDTQYF.

This clone showed up just once. The chain recombines TRBV19 with TRBJ2-1; TRBD1 aligns across 7 bases. The CDR3 loop spans 14 amino acids. Germline values: CDR1 LNHDA, CDR2 SQIVND (reference sequence). V dropped 7 bases and J dropped 1; count of bases not matched to a gene: 4. The CDR3 DNA sequence: TGTGCCAGTACACCGGGACAGTCCTACAATGAGCAGTTCTTC. Its protein is CASTPGQSYNEQFF.